This TCR beta chain was sequenced during a study of radiation and T cells in renal cell carcinoma. Trimming shortened V by 4 bases and J by 12 bases, and 11 bases separated the two germline ends. Germline assignment: CDR1 SGHNT and CDR2 YYREEE (reference sequence). The CDR3 runs 12 residues. As to treatment: 15 Gy SBRT to primary tumor, nephrectomy 4 weeks later. Sequencing used immunoSEQ multiplex PCR; TCRdb keeps in-frame clones, though not all of them. The data contain about 16,000 clones, approximately 48% of them singletons. The source of this sequence is a woman aged 60-75 years with renal cell carcinoma. Sequenced material: tumor tissue, taken from a patient whose treatment included radiotherapy and nephrectomy. The chain recombines TRBV5-4 with TRBJ1-6; D not certain. CDR3 sequence reads: CASSPDRGPLHF. Here the CDR3 DNA reads TGTGCCAGCAGCCCAGACCGCGGACCCCTCCACTTT.